This T cell receptor beta chain was found in a study of human T cells and chemical hapten exposure. Overall study context: Epicutaneous patch tests delivered 0.01% DPC to the upper back, with evaluation at 6 days.

Via MiXCR, TCRdb re-called the RACE reads, giving one row per CDR3 protein. The sample holds 95,000 to 100,000 distinct CDR3 sequences, roughly 12% seen once. V was pared by 6 bases and J by 6 bases, with 21 bases between. This CDR3 has 16 residues. In germline, CDR1 is LNHDA, CDR2 SQIVND (reference sequence). The time point denotes: patch test 1, 2 weeks after DPC sensitization. Sample treatment: therapeutic diphenylcyclopropenone sensitization with weekly scalp DPC. J is TRBJ1-5 and V is TRBV19; a possible D gene is TRBD1 (5 bases). Sequenced here: whole blood, sampled in connection with sensitization to the hapten diphenylcyclopropenone (DPC). This receptor was taken from a woman in her thirties or forties with alopecia areata. Some clones in this sample may be carry-over from other donors' samples. The CDR3, as DNA: TGTGCCAGTAGCGATTATCGGGGCCAGGGTGCTCAGCCCCAGCATTTT. The encoded protein is CASSDYRGQGAQPQHF.